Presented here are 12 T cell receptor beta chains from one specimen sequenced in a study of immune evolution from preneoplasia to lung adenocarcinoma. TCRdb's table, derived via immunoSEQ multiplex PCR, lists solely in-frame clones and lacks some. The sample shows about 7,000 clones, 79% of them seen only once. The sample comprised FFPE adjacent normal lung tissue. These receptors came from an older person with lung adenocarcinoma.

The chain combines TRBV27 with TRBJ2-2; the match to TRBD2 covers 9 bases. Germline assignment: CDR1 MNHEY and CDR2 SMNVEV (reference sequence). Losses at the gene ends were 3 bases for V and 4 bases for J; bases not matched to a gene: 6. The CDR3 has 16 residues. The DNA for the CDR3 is TGTGCCAGCAGTTTGGTGCGGGGGGGTAGCACCGGGGAGCTGTTTTTT. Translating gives CASSLVRGGSTGELFF.

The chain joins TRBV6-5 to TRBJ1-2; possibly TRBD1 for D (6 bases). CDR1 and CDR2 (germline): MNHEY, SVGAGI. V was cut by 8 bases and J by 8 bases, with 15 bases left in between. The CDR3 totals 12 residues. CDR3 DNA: TGTGCCAGCGGATCGGGGGCGAGGGGCTACACCTTC. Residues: CASGSGARGYTF.

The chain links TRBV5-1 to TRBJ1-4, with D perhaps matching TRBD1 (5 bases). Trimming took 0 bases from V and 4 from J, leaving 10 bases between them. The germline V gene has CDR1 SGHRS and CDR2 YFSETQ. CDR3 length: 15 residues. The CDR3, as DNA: TGCGCCAGCAGCTTGGTCGGGGGGAGTAATGAAAAACTGTTTTTT. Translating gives CASSLVGGSNEKLFF. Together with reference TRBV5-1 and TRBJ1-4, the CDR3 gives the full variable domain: KAGVTQTPRYLIKTRGQQVTLSCSPISGHRSVSWYQQTPGQGLQFLFEYFSETQRNKGNFPGRFSGRQFSNSRSEMNVSTLELGDSALYLCASSLVGGSNEKLFFGSGTQLSVL.

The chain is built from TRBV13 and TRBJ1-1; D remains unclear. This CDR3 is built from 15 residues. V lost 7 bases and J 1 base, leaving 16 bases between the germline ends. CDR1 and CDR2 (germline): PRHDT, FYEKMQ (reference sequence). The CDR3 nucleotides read TGTGCCAGCACCCCTGGGAGTTATTCGAACACTGAAGCTTTCTTT. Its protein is CASTPGSYSNTEAFF.

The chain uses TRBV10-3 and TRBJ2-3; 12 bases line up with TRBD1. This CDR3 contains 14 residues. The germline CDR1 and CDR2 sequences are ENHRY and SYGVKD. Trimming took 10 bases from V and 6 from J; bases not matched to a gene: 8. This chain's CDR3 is CATKGGQGADTQYF. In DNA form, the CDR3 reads TGTGCCACGAAGGGGGGACAGGGGGCCGATACGCAGTATTTT.

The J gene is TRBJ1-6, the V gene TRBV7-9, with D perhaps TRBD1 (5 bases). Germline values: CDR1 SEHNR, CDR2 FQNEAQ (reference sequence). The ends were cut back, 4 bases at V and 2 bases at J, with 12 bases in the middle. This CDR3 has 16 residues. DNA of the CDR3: TGTGCCAGCAGCTCTTGGAAGGGGACCTATAATTCACCCCTCCACTTT. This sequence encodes CASSSWKGTYNSPLHF.

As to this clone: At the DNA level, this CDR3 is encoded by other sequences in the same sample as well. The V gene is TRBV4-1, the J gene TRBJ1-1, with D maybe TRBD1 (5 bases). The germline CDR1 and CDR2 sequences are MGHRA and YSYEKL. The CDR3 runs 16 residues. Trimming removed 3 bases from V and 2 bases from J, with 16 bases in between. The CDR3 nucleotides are TGCGCCAGCAGCCAGCCAGGGTGGGCCCCTAACACTGAAGCTTTCTTT. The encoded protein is CASSQPGWAPNTEAFF.

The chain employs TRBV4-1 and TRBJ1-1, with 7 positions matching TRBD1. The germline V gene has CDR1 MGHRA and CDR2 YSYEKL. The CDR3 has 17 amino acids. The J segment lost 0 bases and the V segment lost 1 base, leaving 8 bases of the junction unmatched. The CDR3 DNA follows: TGCGCCAGCAGCCAAGGGGGGAGGGGGCAGATGAACACTGAAGCTTTCTTT. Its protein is CASSQGGRGQMNTEAFF.

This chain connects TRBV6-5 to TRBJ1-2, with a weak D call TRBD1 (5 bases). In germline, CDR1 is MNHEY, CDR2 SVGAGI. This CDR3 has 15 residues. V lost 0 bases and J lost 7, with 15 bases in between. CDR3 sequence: CASSYSFLGGVGYTF. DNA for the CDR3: TGTGCCAGCAGTTACTCGTTTTTGGGGGGGGTTGGCTACACCTTC.

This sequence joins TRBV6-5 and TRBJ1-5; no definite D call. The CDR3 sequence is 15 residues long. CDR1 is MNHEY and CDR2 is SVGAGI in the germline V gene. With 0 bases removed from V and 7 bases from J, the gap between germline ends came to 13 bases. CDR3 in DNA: TGTGCCAGCAGTTACTCGAGTAGCAGCATACAGCCCCAGCATTTT. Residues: CASSYSSSSIQPQHF.

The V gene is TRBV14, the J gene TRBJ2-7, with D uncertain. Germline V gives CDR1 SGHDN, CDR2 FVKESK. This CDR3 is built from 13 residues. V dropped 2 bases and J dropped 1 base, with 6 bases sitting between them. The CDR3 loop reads CASSQRRSYEQYF. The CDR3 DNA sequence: TGTGCCAGCAGCCAACGCAGATCCTACGAGCAGTACTTC.

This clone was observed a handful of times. This chain's CDR3 is CASSQNREMTYTEAFF. In nucleotides, the CDR3 is TGTGCCAGCAGCCAAAACAGGGAAATGACTTACACTGAAGCTTTCTTT. This sequence joins TRBV5-4 and TRBJ1-1; TRBD1 is a possible D gene (6 bases). The ends were cut back, 4 bases at V and 3 bases at J, with 19 bases in the middle. There are 16 residues in the CDR3. Germline values: CDR1 SGHNT, CDR2 YYREEE (reference sequence). Filled out from reference TRBV5-4 and TRBJ1-1, the complete variable domain reads ETGVTQSPTHLIKTRGQQVTLRCSSQSGHNTVSWYQQALGQGPQFIFQYYREEENGRGNFPPRFSGLQFPNYSSELNVNALELDDSALYLCASSQNREMTYTEAFFGQGTRLTVV.